This TCR beta chain was obtained from a study of blood T cell repertoires in COVID-19. Study-wide context: Acute and convalescent COVID-19 specimens originated in the United States, Italy and Spain. PBMCs, B-cell-depleted T cells, or T cells were the source of the cDNA or gDNA that made up the material.

The CDR3 covers 14 residues. Germline assignment: CDR1 SGHNT and CDR2 YENEEA. V shed 5 bases and J shed 0 bases, with 11 bases lying between them. Original handling: For nucleated cells, counts were estimated from reference gene primer amplification. Profiling relied on immunoSEQ multiplex PCR, and the TCRdb table lists in-frame clones only, not all of them. D and trimming were read from the DNA, whereas the V and J calls and clone size are those reported in that table. The profile covers tens of thousands of clones, with approximately 86% appearing a single time and around 2.9% taken by the ten largest. Seattle's cohort entered during active infection and was followed longitudinally.

The gene calls are TRBV11-3 and TRBJ2-7; D not certain. The sequenced material came from peripheral blood. This sequence originates from a woman older than 75 with COVID-19, enrolled during active disease. The CDR3 region is CASSPGASSYEQYF. As DNA, the CDR3 is TGTGCCAGCAGCCCCGGCGCTAGCTCCTACGAGCAGTACTTC.